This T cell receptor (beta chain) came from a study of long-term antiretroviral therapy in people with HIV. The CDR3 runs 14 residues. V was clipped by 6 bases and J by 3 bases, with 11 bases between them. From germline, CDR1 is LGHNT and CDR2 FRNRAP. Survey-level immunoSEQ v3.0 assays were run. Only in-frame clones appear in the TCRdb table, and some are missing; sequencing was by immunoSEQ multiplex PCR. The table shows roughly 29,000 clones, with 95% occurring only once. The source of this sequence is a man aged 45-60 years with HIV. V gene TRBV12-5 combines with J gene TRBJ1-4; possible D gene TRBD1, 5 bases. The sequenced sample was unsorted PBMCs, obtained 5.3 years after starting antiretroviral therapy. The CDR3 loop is CASGKGPANEKLFF. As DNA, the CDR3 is TGTGCTAGTGGCAAGGGACCGGCTAATGAAAAACTGTTTTTT. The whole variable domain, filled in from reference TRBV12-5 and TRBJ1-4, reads DARVTQTPRHKVTEMGQEVTMRCQPILGHNTVFWYRQTMMQGLELLAYFRNRAPLDDSGMPKDRFSAEMPDATLATLKIQPSEPRDSAVYFCASGKGPANEKLFFGSGTQLSVL.